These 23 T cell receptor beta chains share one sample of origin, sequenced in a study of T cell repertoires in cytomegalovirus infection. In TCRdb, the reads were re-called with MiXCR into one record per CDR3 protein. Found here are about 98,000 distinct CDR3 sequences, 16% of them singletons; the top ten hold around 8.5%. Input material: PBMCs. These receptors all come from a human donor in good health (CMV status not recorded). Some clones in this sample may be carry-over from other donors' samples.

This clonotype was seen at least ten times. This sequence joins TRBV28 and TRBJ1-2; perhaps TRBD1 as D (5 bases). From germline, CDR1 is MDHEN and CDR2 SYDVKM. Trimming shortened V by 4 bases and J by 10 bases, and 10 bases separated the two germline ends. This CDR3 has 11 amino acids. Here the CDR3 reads CASSSGLVYTF. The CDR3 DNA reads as TGTGCCAGCAGTTCGGGGCTGGTCTACACCTTC.

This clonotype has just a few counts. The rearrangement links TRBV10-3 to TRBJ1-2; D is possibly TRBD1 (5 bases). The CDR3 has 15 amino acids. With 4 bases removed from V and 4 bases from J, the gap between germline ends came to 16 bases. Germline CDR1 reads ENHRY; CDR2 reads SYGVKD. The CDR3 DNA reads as TGTGCCATCAGTGGGTTTTCGACAGCGCCCTATGGCTACACCTTC. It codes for CAISGFSTAPYGYTF.

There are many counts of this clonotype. In nucleotides, the CDR3 is TGTGCCAGCAGCCCCGGACAGGGCAACACAGATACGCAGTATTTT. Protein product: CASSPGQGNTDTQYF. V gene TRBV7-6 combines with J gene TRBJ2-3; 8 nucleotides align to TRBD1. Germline V lookup: CDR1 SGHVS, CDR2 FNYEAQ. With 5 bases clipped from V and 2 bases from J, the junction kept 6 bases outside the gene matches. This CDR3 has 15 residues.

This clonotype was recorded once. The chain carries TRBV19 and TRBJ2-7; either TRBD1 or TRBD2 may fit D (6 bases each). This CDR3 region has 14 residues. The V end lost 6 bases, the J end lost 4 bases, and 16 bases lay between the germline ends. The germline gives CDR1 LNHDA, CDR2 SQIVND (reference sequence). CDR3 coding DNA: TGTGCCAGTAGCCCACTCACAGGGAGGTACGAGCAGTACTTC. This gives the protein CASSPLTGRYEQYF.

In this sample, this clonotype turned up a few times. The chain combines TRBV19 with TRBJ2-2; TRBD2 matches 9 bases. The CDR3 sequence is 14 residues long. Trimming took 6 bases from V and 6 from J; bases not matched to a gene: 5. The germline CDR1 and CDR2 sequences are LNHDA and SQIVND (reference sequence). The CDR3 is CASRTASGAGELFF. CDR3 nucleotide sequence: TGTGCCAGTAGGACCGCTAGCGGGGCCGGGGAGCTGTTTTTT.

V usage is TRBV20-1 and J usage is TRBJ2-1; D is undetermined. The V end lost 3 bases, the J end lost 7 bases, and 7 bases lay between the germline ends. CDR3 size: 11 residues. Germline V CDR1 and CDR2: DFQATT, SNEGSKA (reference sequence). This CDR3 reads CSASDQNEQFF. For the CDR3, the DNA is TGCAGTGCTAGTGACCAGAATGAGCAGTTCTTC.

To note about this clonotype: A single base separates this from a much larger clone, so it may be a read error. As DNA, the CDR3 is TGTGCCAGCAGCCCCGGGACAGGTCCCACTGAAGCTTTCTTT. This gives the protein CASSPGTGPTEAFF. V and J are TRBV7-9 and TRBJ1-1, with TRBD1 matching 8 bases. Losses at the gene ends were 5 bases for V and 4 bases for J; bases not matched to a gene: 6. The CDR3 has 14 residues. From germline, CDR1 is SEHNR and CDR2 FQNEAQ (reference sequence).

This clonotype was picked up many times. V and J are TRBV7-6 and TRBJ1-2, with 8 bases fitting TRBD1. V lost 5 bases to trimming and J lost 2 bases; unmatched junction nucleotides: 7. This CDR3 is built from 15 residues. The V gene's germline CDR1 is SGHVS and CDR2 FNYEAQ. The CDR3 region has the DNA TGTGCCAGCAGCCTTCGGACAGGGCTGAACTATGGCTACACCTTC. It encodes CASSLRTGLNYGYTF.

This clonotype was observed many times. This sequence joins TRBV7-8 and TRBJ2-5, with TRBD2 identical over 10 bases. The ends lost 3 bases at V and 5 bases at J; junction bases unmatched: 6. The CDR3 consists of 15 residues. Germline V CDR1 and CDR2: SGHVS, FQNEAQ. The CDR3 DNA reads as TGTGCCAGCAGCTTGGAGCGGGGGGGCCGGGAGACCCAGTACTTC. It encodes CASSLERGGRETQYF. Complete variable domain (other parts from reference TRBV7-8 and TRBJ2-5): GAGVSQSPRYKVAKRGQDVALRCDPISGHVSLFWYQQALGQGPEFLTYFQNEAQLDKSGLPSDRFFAERPEGSVSTLKIQRTQQEDSAVYLCASSLERGGRETQYFGPGTRLLVL.

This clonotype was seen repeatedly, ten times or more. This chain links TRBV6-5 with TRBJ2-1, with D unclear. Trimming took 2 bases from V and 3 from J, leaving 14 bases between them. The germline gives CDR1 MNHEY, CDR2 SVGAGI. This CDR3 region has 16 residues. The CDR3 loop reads CASSYLHRTLYNEQFF. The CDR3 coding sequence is TGTGCCAGCAGTTACCTACACCGGACCCTCTACAATGAGCAGTTCTTC.

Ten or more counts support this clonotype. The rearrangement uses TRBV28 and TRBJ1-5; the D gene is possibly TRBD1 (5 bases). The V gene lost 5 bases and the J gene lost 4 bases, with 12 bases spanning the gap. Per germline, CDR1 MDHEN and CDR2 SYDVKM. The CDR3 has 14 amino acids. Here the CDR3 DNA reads TGTGCCAGCAGTAGTCGGACACGGAATCAGCCCCAGCATTTT. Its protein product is CASSSRTRNQPQHF.

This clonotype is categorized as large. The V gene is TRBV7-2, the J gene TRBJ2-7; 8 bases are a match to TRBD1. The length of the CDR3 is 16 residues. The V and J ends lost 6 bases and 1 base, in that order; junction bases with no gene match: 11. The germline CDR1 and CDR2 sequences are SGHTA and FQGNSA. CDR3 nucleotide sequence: TGTGCCAGCAGTCGACCGTGGGACAGGAATTCCTACGAGCAGTACTTC. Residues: CASSRPWDRNSYEQYF.

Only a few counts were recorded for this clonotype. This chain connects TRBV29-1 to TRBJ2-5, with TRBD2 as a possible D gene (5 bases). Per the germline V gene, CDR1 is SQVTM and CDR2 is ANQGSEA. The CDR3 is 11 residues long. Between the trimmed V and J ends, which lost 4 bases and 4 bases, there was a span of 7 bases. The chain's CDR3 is CSVGRGETQYF. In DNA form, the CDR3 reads TGCAGCGTTGGACGGGGAGAGACCCAGTACTTC.

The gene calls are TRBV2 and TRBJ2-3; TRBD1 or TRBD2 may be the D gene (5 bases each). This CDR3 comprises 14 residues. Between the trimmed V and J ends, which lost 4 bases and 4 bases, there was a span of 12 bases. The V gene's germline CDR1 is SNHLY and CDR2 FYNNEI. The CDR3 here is CASSVEGIADTQYF. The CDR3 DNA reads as TGTGCCAGCAGTGTCGAGGGGATTGCAGATACGCAGTATTTT.

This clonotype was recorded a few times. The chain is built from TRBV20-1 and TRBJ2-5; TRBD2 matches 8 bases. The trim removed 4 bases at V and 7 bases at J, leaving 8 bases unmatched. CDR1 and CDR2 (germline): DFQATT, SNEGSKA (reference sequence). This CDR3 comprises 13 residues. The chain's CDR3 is CSANDGLAVTQYF. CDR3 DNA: TGCAGTGCTAACGATGGACTAGCCGTGACCCAGTACTTC.

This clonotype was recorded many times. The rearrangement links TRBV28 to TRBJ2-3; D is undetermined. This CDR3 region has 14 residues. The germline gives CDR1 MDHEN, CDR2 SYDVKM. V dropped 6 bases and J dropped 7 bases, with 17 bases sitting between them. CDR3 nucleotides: TGTGCCAGCAGCCCTGGGGTGGGTTGGCATACGCAGTATTTT. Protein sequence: CASSPGVGWHTQYF.

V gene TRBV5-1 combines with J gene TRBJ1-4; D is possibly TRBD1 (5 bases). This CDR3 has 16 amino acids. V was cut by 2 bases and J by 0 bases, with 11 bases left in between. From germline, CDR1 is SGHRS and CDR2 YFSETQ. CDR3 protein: CASSLLDSATNEKLFF. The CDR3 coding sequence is TGCGCCAGCAGCTTATTAGACAGTGCAACTAATGAAAAACTGTTTTTT.

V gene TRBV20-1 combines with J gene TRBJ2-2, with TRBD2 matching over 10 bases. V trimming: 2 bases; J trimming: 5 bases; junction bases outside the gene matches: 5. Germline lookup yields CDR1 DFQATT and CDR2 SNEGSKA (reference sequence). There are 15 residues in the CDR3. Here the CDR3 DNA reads TGCAGTGCTAGAAGCGGGGGGGTGCAAACCGGGGAGCTGTTTTTT. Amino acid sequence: CSARSGGVQTGELFF.

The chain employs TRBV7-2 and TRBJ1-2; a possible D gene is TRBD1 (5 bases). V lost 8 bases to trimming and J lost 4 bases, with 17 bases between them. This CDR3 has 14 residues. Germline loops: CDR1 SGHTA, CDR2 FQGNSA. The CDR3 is CASLIRGLGYGYTF. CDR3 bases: TGTGCCAGCCTAATAAGGGGCCTTGGCTATGGCTACACCTTC.

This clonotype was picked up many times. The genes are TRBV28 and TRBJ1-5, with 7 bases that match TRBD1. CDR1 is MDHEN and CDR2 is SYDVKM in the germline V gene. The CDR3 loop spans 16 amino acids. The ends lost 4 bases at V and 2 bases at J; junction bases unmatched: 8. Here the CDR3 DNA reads TGTGCCAGCAGTTCTACCCAGGGGGTTGGCAATCAGCCCCAGCATTTT. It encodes CASSSTQGVGNQPQHF. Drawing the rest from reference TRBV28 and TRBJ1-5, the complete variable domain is DVKVTQSSRYLVKRTGEKVFLECVQDMDHENMFWYRQDPGLGLRLIYFSYDVKMKEKGDIPEGYSVSREKKERFSLILESASTNQTSMYLCASSSTQGVGNQPQHFGDGTRLSIL.

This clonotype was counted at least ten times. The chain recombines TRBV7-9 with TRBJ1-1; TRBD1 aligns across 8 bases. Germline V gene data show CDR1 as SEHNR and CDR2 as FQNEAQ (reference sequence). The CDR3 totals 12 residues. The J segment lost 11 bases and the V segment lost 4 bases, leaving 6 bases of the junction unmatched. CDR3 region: CASSSTGGRAFF. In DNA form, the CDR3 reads TGTGCCAGCAGCTCCACAGGGGGGCGGGCTTTCTTT.

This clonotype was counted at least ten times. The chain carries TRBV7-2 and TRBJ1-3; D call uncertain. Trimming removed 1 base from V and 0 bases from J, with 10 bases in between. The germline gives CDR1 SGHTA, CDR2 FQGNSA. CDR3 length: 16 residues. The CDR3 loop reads CASSLVSRPSGNTIYF. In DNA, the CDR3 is TGTGCCAGCAGCTTAGTAAGCAGGCCCTCTGGAAACACCATATATTTT.

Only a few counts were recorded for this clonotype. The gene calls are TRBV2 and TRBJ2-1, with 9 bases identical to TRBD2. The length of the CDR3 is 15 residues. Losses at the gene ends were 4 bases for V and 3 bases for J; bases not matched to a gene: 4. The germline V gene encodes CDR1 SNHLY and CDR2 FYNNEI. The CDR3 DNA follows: TGTGCCAGCAGTGCCTTGCGGGGGGGCTACAATGAGCAGTTCTTC. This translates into CASSALRGGYNEQFF.